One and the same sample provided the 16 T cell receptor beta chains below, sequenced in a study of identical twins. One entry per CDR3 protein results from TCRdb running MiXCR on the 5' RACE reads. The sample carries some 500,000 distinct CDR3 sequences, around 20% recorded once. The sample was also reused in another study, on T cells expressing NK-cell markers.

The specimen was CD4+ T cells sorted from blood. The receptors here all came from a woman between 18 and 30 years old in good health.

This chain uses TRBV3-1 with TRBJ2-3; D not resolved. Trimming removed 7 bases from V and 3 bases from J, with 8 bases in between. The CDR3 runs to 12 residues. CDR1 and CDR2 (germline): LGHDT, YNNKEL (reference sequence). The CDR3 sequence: CASTLGTDTQYF. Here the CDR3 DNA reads TGTGCCAGCACCCTAGGGACAGATACGCAGTATTTT.

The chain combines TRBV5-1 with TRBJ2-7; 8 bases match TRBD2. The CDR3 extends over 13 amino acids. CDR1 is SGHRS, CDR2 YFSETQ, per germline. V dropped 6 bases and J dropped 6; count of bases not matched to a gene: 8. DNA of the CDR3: TGCGCCAGCACCCCCGGGACTAGTGGCGAGCAGTACTTC. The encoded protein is CASTPGTSGEQYF.

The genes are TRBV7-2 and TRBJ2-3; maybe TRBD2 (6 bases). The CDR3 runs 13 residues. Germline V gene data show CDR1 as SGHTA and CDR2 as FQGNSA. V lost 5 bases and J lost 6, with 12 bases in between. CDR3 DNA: TGTGCCAGCAGCCCCCGACTAGGGGATACGCAGTATTTT. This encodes CASSPRLGDTQYF. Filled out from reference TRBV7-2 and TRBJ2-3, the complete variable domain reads GAGVSQSPSNKVTEKGKDVELRCDPISGHTALYWYRQSLGQGLEFLIYFQGNSAPDKSGLPSDRFSAERTGGSVSTLTIQRTQQEDSAVYLCASSPRLGDTQYFGPGTRLTVL.

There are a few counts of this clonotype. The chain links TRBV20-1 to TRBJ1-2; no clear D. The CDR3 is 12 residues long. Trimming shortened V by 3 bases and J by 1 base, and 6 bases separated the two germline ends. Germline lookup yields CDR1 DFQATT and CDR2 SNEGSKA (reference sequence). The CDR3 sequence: CSASSLNYGYTF. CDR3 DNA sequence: TGCAGTGCTAGTAGTCTTAACTATGGCTACACCTTC.

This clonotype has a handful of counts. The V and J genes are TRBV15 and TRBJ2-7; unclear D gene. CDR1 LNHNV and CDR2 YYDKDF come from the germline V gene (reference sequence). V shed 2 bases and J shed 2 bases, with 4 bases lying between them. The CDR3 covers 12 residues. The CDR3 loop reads CATSRFTYEQYF. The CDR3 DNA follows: TGTGCCACCAGCAGATTTACCTACGAGCAGTACTTC.

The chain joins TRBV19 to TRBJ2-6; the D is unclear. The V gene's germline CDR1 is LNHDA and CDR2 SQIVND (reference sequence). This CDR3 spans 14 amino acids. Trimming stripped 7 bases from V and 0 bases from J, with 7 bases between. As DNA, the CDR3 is TGTGCCAGTACGCGGAACTCTGGGGCCAACGTCCTGACTTTC. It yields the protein CASTRNSGANVLTF.

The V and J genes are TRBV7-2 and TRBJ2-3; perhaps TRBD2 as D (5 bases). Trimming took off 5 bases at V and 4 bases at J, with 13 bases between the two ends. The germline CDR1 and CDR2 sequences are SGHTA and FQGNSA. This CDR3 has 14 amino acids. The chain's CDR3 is CASSRVASPDTQYF. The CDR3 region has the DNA TGTGCCAGCAGCCGGGTGGCTAGCCCAGATACGCAGTATTTT. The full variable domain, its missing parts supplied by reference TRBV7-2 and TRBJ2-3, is GAGVSQSPSNKVTEKGKDVELRCDPISGHTALYWYRQSLGQGLEFLIYFQGNSAPDKSGLPSDRFSAERTGGSVSTLTIQRTQQEDSAVYLCASSRVASPDTQYFGPGTRLTVL.

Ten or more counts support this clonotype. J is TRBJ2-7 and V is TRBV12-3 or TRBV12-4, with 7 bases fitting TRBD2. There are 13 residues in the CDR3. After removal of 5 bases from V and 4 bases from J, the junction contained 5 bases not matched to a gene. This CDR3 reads CASSRWGGYEQYF. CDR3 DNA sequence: TGTGCCAGCAGTCGATGGGGGGGGTACGAGCAGTACTTC.

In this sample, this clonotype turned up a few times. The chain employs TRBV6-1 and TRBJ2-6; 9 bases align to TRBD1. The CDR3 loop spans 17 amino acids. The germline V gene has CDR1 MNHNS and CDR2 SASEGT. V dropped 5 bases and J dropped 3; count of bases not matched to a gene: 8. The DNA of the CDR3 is TGTGCCAGCAGTCGTTCGGGACAGGGAAGTGGGGCCAACGTCCTGACTTTC. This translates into CASSRSGQGSGANVLTF.

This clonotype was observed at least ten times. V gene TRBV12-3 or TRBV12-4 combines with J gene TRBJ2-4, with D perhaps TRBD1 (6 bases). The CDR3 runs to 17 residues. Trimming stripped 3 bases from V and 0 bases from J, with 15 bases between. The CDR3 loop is CASSFAQQGLAKNIQYF. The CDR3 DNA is TGTGCCAGCAGTTTCGCCCAACAGGGCTTAGCCAAAAACATTCAGTACTTC.

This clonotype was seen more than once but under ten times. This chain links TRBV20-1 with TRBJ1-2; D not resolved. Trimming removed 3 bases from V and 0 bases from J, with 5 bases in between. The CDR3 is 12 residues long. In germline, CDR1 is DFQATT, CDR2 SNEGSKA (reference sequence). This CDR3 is CSASPTNYGYTF. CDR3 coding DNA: TGCAGTGCTAGCCCGACTAACTATGGCTACACCTTC.

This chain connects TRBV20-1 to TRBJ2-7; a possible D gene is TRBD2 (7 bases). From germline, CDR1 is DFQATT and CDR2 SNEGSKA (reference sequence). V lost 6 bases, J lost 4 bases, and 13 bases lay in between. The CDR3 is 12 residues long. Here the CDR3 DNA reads TGCAGTGCACGGGGGGCTCGGTACGAGCAGTACTTC. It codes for CSARGARYEQYF.

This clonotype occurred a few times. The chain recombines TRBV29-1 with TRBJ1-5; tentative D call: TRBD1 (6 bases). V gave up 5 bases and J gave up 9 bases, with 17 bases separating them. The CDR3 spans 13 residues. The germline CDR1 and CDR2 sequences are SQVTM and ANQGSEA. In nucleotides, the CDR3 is TGCAGCGTTCCAGACAGGACCGGTGGGCCCCAGCATTTT. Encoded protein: CSVPDRTGGPQHF.

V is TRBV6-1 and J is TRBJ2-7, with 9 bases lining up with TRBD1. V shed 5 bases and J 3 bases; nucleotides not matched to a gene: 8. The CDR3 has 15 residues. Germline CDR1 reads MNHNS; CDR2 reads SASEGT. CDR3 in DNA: TGTGCCAGCAGTCCGGTGACAGGGGGTAACTACGAGCAGTACTTC. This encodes CASSPVTGGNYEQYF.

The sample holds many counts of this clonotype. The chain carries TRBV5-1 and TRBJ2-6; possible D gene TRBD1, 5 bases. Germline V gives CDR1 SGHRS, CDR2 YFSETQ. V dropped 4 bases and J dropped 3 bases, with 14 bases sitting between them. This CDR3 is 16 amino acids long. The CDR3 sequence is CASSEDTFGGANVLTF. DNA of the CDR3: TGCGCCAGCAGCGAGGACACTTTTGGTGGGGCCAACGTCCTGACTTTC.

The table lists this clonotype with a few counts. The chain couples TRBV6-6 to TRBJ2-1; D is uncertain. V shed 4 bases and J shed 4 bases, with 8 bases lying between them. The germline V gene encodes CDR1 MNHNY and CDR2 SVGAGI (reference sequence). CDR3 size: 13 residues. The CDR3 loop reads CASSLEGYNEQFF. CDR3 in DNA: TGTGCCAGCAGTTTAGAAGGGTACAATGAGCAGTTCTTC.